The 2 T cell receptor beta chains reported below all come from one sample, sequenced in a study of blood T cell repertoires in COVID-19. TCRdb's table, derived via immunoSEQ multiplex PCR, lists solely in-frame clones and lacks some. Altogether roughly 1,800 clones are present, around 69% being singletons, with the ten largest covering 25% to 30%. The sample comprised peripheral blood. The receptors derive from a man aged 70-80 years with active COVID-19.

This clone was picked up one time. The V call is TRBV20-1, the J call TRBJ2-7; TRBD2 matches at 7 bases. The CDR3 runs to 14 residues. Germline trimming cut 3 bases from V and 7 bases from J; bases unmatched to any gene: 12. Germline assignment: CDR1 DFQATT and CDR2 SNEGSKA (reference sequence). CDR3 sequence (DNA): TGCAGTGCTAGTGGGGCGAGCGGGGAGTTGGAGCAGTACTTC. Encoded protein: CSASGASGELEQYF.

The J gene is TRBJ1-2, the V gene TRBV23-1, with 9 bases fitting TRBD1. TRBV23-1 belongs to the ORF category, with a function that is uncertain. Germline trimming cut 1 base from V and 6 bases from J; bases unmatched to any gene: 6. This CDR3 contains 15 residues. Here the CDR3 DNA reads TGCGCCAGCAGTCAATGGGGACAGGGAATGGATGGCTACACCTTC. Its translation is CASSQWGQGMDGYTF.